Listed below are T cell receptor beta chains from one sample, sequenced in a study of PD-L1 blockade in urothelial cancer. The repertoire was sequenced with immunoSEQ multiplex PCR; TCRdb's copy has only in-frame clones and lacks some. The data show 45,000 to 60,000 clones, 70% to 90% seen once. The sample was PBMCs, taken around atezolizumab (anti-PD-L1) treatment. Receptor source: a man aged 55 to 70 with urothelial cancer. Each CDR3 is given with its conserved first and last residue. D genes are given only for firm matches. Some rows have no size entry. The others give once, few or many, or a class for an expanded clone.

v_gene,d_gene,abundance,j_gene,CDR3aa,CDR3nt
TRBV7-8,.,.,TRBJ2-6,CASSLRRGRTAPSGANVLTF,TGTGCCAGCAGCTTACGACGGGGTAGGACAGCCCCTTCTGGGGCCAACGTCCTGACTTTC
TRBV6-4,.,few,TRBJ2-1,CASSEQSTRYNEQFF,TGTGCCAGCAGTGAACAATCGACTAGGTACAATGAGCAGTTCTTC
TRBV7-2,TRBD1,.,TRBJ1-6,CASSLGGQGSSPLHF,TGTGCCAGCAGCTTAGGGGGACAGGGGAGTTCACCCCTCCACTTT
TRBV7-8,.,once,TRBJ2-2,CASSLDSPNTGELFF,TGTGCCAGCAGCTTAGACTCCCCGAACACCGGGGAGCTGTTTTTT
TRBV27,TRBD2,once,TRBJ2-5,CASRLLAGAGGTQYF,TGTGCCAGCAGGCTACTAGCGGGGGCAGGCGGGACCCAGTACTTC
TRBV27,.,.,TRBJ1-2,CASRSDRTNYGYTF,TGTGCCAGCAGATCCGACAGAACTAACTATGGCTACACCTTC
TRBV9,.,.,TRBJ1-1,CASSVAGNTEAFF,TGTGCCAGCAGCGTAGCCGGGAACACTGAAGCTTTCTTT
TRBV9,.,.,TRBJ2-5,CASSVGAGAETQYF,TGTGCCAGCAGCGTAGGGGCGGGGGCGGAGACCCAGTACTTC
TRBV28,.,.,TRBJ1-2,CASSHPRRANYGYTF,TGTGCCAGCAGTCATCCCCGCAGGGCTAACTATGGCTACACCTTC
TRBV7-7,TRBD1,.,TRBJ2-1,CASSLTQGAHNEQFF,TGTGCTAGCAGCTTGACCCAGGGGGCGCACAATGAGCAGTTCTTC
TRBV4-2,TRBD2,.,TRBJ2-3,CASSQAGGNTDTQYF,TGTGCCAGCAGCCAAGCGGGGGGTAACACAGATACGCAGTATTTT
TRBV27,TRBD1,.,TRBJ1-6,CASRFLQGLYNSPLHF,TGTGCCAGCAGATTCCTACAGGGGCTCTATAATTCACCCCTCCACTTT
TRBV27,TRBD1,once,TRBJ2-7,CASSLLQGYYEQYF,TGTGCCAGCAGTTTACTACAGGGGTACTACGAGCAGTACTTC
TRBV7-9,TRBD1,.,TRBJ1-1,CASSSTGEWFDTEAFF,TGTGCCAGCAGCTCGACAGGGGAATGGTTCGACACTGAAGCTTTCTTT
TRBV2,.,.,TRBJ1-1,CASSAQGRDTEAFF,TGTGCCAGCAGTGCTCAGGGTCGGGACACTGAAGCTTTCTTT
TRBV2,.,.,TRBJ1-1,CASSDDRQRDLAEAFF,TGTGCCAGCAGTGACGACCGGCAGCGGGATCTCGCTGAAGCTTTCTTT
TRBV5-1,TRBD1,.,TRBJ1-5,CASSRTGQPSQPQHF,TGCGCCAGCAGTCGTACGGGACAGCCCTCTCAGCCCCAGCATTTT
TRBV2,TRBD1,few,TRBJ1-1,CASSRGTGEATEAFF,TGTGCCAGCAGTCGTGGGACAGGTGAAGCCACTGAAGCTTTCTTT
TRBV4-2,.,.,TRBJ2-1,CASSQASGSRNEQFF,TGTGCCAGCAGCCAAGCGTCGGGATCCCGCAATGAGCAGTTCTTC
TRBV9,TRBD2,.,TRBJ2-3,CASSVASGGCYF,TGTGCCAGCAGCGTAGCTAGCGGGGGATGTTATTTT
TRBV11-1,TRBD1,.,TRBJ1-4,CASSSDRAGKLFF,TGTGCCAGCAGCTCGGACAGGGCGGGAAAACTGTTTTTT
TRBV29-1,TRBD2,.,TRBJ2-5,CSVDSGGASETQYF,TGCAGCGTTGATAGCGGGGGGGCGAGCGAGACCCAGTACTTC
TRBV6-6,.,.,TRBJ2-7,CASSFQGEEDEQYF,TGTGCCAGCAGTTTTCAGGGGGAGGAAGACGAGCAGTACTTC
TRBV7-9,TRBD1,.,TRBJ2-5,CASSLEGTVQETQYF,TGTGCCAGCAGCTTAGAGGGGACAGTCCAAGAGACCCAGTACTTC
TRBV6-5,.,.,TRBJ1-4,CASAQGGRNEKLFF,TGTGCCAGCGCGCAGGGAGGAAGGAATGAAAAACTGTTTTTT
TRBV27,.,.,TRBJ2-7,CASSLGQDFYEQYF,TGTGCCAGCAGTTTAGGTCAGGACTTTTACGAGCAGTACTTC
TRBV7-7,TRBD2,.,TRBJ2-5,CASSRLTSGVETQYF,TGTGCTAGCAGCCGCCTCACTAGCGGGGTGGAGACCCAGTACTTC
TRBV11-3,TRBD1,.,TRBJ1-1,CASSLDGTVNIEAFF,TGTGCCAGCAGCTTAGATGGGACAGTAAATATTGAAGCTTTCTTT
TRBV9,TRBD2,.,TRBJ2-1,CASSSRAGAGTIEQFF,TGTGCCAGCAGCTCCCGAGCGGGGGCGGGTACAATCGAGCAGTTCTTC